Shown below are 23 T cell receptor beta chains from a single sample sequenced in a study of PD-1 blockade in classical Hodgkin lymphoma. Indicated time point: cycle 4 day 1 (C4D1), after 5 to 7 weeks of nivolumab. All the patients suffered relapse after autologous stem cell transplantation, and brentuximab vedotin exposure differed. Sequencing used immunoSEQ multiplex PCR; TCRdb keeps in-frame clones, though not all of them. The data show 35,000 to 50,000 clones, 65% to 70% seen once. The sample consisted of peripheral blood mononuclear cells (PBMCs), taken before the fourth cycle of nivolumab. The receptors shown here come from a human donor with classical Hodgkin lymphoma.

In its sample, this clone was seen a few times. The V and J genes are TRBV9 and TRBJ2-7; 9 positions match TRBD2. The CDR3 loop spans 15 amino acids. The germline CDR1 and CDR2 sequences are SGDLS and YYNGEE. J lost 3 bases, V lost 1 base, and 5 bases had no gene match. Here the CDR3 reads CASSVSAGGLYEQYF. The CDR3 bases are TGTGCCAGCAGCGTATCGGCGGGGGGGCTCTACGAGCAGTACTTC.

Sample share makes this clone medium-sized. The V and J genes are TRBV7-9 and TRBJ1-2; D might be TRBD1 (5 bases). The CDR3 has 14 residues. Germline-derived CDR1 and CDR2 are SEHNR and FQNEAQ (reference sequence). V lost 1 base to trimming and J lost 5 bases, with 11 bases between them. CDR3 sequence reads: CASSLGGTRYGYTF. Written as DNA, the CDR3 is TGTGCCAGCAGCTTAGGGGGCACGCGGTATGGCTACACCTTC.

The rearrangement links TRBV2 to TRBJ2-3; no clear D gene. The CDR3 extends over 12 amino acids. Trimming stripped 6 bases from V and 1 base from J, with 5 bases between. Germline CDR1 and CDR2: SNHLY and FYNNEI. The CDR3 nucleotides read TGTGCCAGCAGGTTTGGCACAGATACGCAGTATTTT. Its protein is CASRFGTDTQYF.

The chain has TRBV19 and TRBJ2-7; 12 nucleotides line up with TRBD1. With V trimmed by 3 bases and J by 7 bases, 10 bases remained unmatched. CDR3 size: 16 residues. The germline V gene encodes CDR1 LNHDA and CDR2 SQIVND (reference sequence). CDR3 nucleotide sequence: TGTGCCAGTAGTATCCTACCGGGACAGGGGGCAGGAGAGCAGTACTTC. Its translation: CASSILPGQGAGEQYF.

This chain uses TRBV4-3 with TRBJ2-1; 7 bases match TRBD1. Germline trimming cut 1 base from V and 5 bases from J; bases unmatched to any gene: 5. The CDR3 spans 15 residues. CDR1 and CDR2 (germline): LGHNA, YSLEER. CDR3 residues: CASSQGTGTDNEQFF. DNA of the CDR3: TGCGCCAGCAGCCAAGGGACAGGAACCGACAATGAGCAGTTCTTC.

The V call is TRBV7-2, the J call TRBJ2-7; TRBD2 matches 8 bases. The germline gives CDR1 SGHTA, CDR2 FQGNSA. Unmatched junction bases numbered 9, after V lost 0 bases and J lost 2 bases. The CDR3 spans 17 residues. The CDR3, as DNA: TGTGCCAGCAGCTTAGCTCCCCCCAGCGGGGGACCCTACGAGCAGTACTTC. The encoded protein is CASSLAPPSGGPYEQYF.

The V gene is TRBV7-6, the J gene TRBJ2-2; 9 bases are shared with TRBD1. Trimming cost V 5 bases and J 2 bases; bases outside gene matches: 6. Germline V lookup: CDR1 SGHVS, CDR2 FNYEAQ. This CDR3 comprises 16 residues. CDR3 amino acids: CASSLRTGDNTGELFF. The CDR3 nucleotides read TGTGCCAGCAGCCTAAGGACAGGGGACAACACCGGGGAGCTGTTTTTT.

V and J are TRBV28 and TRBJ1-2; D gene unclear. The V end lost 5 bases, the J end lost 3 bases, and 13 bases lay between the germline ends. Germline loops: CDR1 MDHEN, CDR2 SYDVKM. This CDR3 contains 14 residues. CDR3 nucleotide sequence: TGTGCCAGCAGTAAAAACGACGGGGACTATGGCTACACCTTC. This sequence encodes CASSKNDGDYGYTF.

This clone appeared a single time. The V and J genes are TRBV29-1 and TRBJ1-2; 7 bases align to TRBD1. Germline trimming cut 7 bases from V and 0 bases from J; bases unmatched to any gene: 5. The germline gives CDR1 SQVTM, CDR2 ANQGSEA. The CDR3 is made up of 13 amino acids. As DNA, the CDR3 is TGCAGCGCCCGGGACAGCCCTAACTATGGCTACACCTTC. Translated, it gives CSARDSPNYGYTF.

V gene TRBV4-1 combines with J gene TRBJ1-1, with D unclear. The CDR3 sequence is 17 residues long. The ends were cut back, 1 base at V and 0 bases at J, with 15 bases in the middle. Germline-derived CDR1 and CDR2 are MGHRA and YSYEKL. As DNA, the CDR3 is TGCGCCAGCAGCCAAGTGGACCTTGGACTGATGAACACTGAAGCTTTCTTT. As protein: CASSQVDLGLMNTEAFF.

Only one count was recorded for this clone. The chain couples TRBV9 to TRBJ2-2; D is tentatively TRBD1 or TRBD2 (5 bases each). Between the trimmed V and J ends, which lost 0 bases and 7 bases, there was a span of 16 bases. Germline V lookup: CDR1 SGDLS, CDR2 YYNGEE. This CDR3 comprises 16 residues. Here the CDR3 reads CASSVGSGTVGGELFF. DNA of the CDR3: TGTGCCAGCAGCGTAGGCTCCGGGACGGTTGGCGGGGAGCTGTTTTTT.

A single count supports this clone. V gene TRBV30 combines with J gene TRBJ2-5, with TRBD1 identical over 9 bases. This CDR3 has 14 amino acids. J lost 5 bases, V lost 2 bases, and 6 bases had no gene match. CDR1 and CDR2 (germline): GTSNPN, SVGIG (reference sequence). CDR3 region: CAWSQGQGRETQYF. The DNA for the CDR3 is TGTGCCTGGAGTCAGGGACAGGGACGGGAGACCCAGTACTTC. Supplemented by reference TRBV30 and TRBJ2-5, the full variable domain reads SQTIHQWPATLVQPVGSPLSLECTVEGTSNPNLYWYRQAAGRGLQLLFYSVGIGQISSEVPQNLSASRPQDRQFILSSKKLLLSDSGFYLCAWSQGQGRETQYFGPGTRLLVL.

CDR3 in amino acids: CASSLETVYGYTF. The DNA for the CDR3 is TGTGCCAGCAGTTTGGAGACAGTCTATGGCTACACCTTC. This sequence joins TRBV28 and TRBJ1-2, with D possibly TRBD1 on 5 matching bases. The germline CDR1 and CDR2 sequences are MDHEN and SYDVKM. Trimming removed 3 bases from V and 4 bases from J, with 9 bases in between. This CDR3 comprises 13 residues.

This chain's CDR3 is CASSLGVGAEQYF. DNA of the CDR3: TGTGCCAGCAGCTTAGGGGTTGGAGCCGAGCAGTACTTC. This chain links TRBV7-6 with TRBJ2-7; the D is unclear. V shed 1 base and J shed 6 bases, with 10 bases lying between them. CDR3 length: 13 residues. Germline V gene lookup returns CDR1 SGHVS and CDR2 FNYEAQ.

CDR3 in amino acids: CASSIWGAGELFF. In DNA form, the CDR3 reads TGTGCCAGTAGTATTTGGGGGGCCGGGGAGCTGTTTTTT. The chain has TRBV19 and TRBJ2-2, with D perhaps matching TRBD2 (6 bases). The germline V and J ends were trimmed by 3 bases and 6 bases, with 8 bases remaining between them. This CDR3 region has 13 residues. CDR1 is LNHDA, CDR2 SQIVND, per germline (reference sequence).

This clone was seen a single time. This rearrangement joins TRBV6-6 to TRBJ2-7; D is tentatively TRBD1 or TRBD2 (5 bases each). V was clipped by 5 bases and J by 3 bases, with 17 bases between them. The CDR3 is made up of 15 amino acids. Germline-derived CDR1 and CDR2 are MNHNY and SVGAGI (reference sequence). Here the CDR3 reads CASSSRRDGLYEQYF. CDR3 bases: TGTGCCAGCAGTAGTCGTCGGGACGGCCTCTACGAGCAGTACTTC.

The CDR3 loop is CASSSPGVGETQYF. CDR3 sequence (DNA): TGTGCCAGCAGCTCTCCGGGGGTGGGGGAGACCCAGTACTTC. The V gene is TRBV28, the J gene TRBJ2-5, with D possibly matching TRBD2 (6 bases). The germline V gene has CDR1 MDHEN and CDR2 SYDVKM. The V and J ends lost 6 bases and 5 bases respectively, with 16 bases between them. This CDR3 is built from 14 residues.

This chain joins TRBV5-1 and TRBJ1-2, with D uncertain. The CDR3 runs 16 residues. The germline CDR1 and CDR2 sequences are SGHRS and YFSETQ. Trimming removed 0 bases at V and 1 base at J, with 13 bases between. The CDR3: CASSLGLGEFNYGYTF. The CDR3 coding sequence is TGCGCCAGCAGCTTGGGGTTAGGAGAGTTTAACTATGGCTACACCTTC.

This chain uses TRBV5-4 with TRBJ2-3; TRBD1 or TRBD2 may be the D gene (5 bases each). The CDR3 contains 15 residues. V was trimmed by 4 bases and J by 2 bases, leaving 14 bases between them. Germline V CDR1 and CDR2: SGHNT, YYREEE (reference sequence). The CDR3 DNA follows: TGTGCCAGCAGCAGCCGGGACGGCCTCACAGATACGCAGTATTTT. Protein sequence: CASSSRDGLTDTQYF.

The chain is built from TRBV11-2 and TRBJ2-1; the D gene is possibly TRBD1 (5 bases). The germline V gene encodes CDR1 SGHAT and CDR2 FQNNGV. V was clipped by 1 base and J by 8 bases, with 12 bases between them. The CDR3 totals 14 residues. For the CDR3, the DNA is TGTGCCAGCAGCTTAGGTCCAGGGCTCTATGAGCAGTTCTTC. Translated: CASSLGPGLYEQFF.

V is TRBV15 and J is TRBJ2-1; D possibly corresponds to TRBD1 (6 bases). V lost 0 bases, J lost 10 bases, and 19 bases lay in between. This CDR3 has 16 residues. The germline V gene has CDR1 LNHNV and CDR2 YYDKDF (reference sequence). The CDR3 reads CATSRDTTGRPGEQFF. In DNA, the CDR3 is TGTGCCACCAGCAGAGATACGACAGGCCGACCGGGGGAGCAGTTCTTC.

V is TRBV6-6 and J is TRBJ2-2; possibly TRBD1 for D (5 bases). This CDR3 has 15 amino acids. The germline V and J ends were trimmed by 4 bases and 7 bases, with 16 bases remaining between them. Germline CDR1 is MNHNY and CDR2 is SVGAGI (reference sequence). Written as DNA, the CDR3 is TGTGCCAGCAGTTTAGAACCCAGGGCAGGCGGGGAGCTGTTTTTT. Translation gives CASSLEPRAGGELFF.

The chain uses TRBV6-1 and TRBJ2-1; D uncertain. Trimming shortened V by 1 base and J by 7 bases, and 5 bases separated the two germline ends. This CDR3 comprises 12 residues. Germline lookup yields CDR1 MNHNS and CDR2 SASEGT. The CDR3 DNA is TGTGCCAGCAGTGAAGGATTTAATGAGCAGTTCTTC. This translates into CASSEGFNEQFF.